Reported below is one T cell receptor (beta chain). These data originate in a study of blood T cell repertoires in COVID-19. Study-level background: T cells, B-cell-depleted T cells, or PBMCs supplied cDNA or gDNA.

This table comes from immunoSEQ multiplex PCR, and its TCRdb copy is limited to in-frame clones, with some not included. The sample has fewer than 250,000 clones; 70% to 90% are singletons. Germline-derived CDR1 and CDR2 are SGHDT and YYEEEE. The CDR3 is 12 residues long. Trimming shortened V by 1 base and J by 10 bases, and 9 bases separated the two germline ends. This rearrangement joins TRBV5-6 to TRBJ2-1; D uncertain. Sequenced input: PBMCs or T cells enriched from blood (not recorded which). This TCR was sampled from a woman aged 18-29 years who had recovered from COVID-19. The DNA of the CDR3 is TGTGCCAGCAGCTTGTTTCCTACCGAGCAGTTCTTC. Protein sequence: CASSLFPTEQFF. Using reference TRBV5-6 and TRBJ2-1 for the parts outside the CDR3, the full variable domain is DAGVTQSPTHLIKTRGQQVTLRCSPKSGHDTVSWYQQALGQGPQFIFQYYEEEERQRGNFPDRFSGHQFPNYSSELNVNALLLGDSALYLCASSLFPTEQFFGPGTRLTVL.